This is a list of T cell receptor beta chains from one sample in a study of somatic mutations in cytotoxic T cells in rheumatoid arthritis. Clones were read by immunoSEQ multiplex PCR, and TCRdb kept only the in-frame ones, dropping some. The sample carries some 15,000 clones, more than 75% recorded once. The specimen was CD8+ T cells sorted from blood. These TCRs come from a woman in her 50s with rheumatoid arthritis. Each CDR3 is given with its conserved first and last residue. Fields, in order: V gene, clone size, D gene, CDR3 length, J gene, CDR3 protein, CDR3 DNA. D genes are given only for firm matches. The size entry is marked missing in some rows and otherwise reads once, few, many or a size class.

>TRBV19|-|-|14|TRBJ2-1
CASRLWEMDNEQFF
TGTGCCAGTAGGTTGTGGGAGATGGACAATGAGCAGTTCTTC
>TRBV28|-|-|14|TRBJ2-5
CASSFLINQETQYF
TGTGCCAGCAGTTTCCTCATAAACCAAGAGACCCAGTACTTC
>TRBV6-1|-|-|15|TRBJ2-1
CASSVGTILRDEQFF
TGTGCCAGCAGTGTTGGGACAATACTAAGGGATGAGCAGTTCTTC
>TRBV11-2|-|-|15|TRBJ2-1
CASSLVRHGLNEQFF
TGTGCCAGCAGCTTGGTACGACACGGACTCAATGAGCAGTTCTTC
>TRBV7-8|-|TRBD1|15|TRBJ1-2
CASSDRTGGDYGYTF
TGTGCCAGCAGCGACCGGACAGGGGGCGACTATGGCTACACCTTC
>TRBV27|-|-|13|TRBJ2-7
CASSPRQAYEQYF
TGTGCCAGCAGTCCTAGACAGGCCTACGAGCAGTACTTC
>TRBV6-5|-|TRBD1|16|TRBJ2-3
CASSYFGTGGTDTQYF
TGTGCCAGCAGTTATTTCGGAACAGGGGGCACAGATACGCAGTATTTT
>TRBV9|-|-|17|TRBJ1-1
CASSPGPGPTLNTEAFF
TGTGCCAGCAGCCCCGGACCTGGACCTACTCTGAACACTGAAGCTTTCTTT
>TRBV9|few|TRBD2|15|TRBJ2-2
CATGLGTSGTGELFF
TGTGCCACCGGCCTCGGGACTAGCGGCACCGGGGAGCTGTTTTTT
>TRBV13|-|-|12|TRBJ1-1
CASSSRQTEAFF
TGTGCCAGCAGCTCCCGCCAGACTGAAGCTTTCTTT
>TRBV28|-|-|12|TRBJ2-1
CASSPSVHEQFF
TGTGCCAGCAGTCCCTCTGTCCATGAGCAGTTCTTC
>TRBV28|-|-|14|TRBJ2-4
CASSLLEAKNIQYF
TGTGCCAGCAGTTTGTTGGAAGCCAAAAACATTCAGTACTTC
>TRBV7-6|-|TRBD2|15|TRBJ2-1
CASSLVTSGGNEQFF
TGTGCCAGCAGCTTAGTTACTAGCGGGGGAAATGAGCAGTTCTTC
>TRBV14|-|-|17|TRBJ2-1
CASSQGYRDQLYNEQFF
TGTGCCAGCAGCCAAGGGTACAGGGATCAGCTCTACAATGAGCAGTTCTTC
>TRBV13|-|-|15|TRBJ2-7
CASSLGDGVSYEQYF
TGTGCCAGCAGCTTGGGGGACGGGGTTTCCTACGAGCAGTACTTC
>TRBV7-9|-|-|14|TRBJ2-1
CASSFPSSFNEQFF
TGTGCCAGCAGCTTCCCTAGCTCCTTTAATGAGCAGTTCTTC
>TRBV11-2|-|-|14|TRBJ1-3
CASSFRDGGNTIYF
TGTGCCAGCAGCTTCCGGGACGGAGGAAACACCATATATTTT
>TRBV4-1|-|TRBD1|17|TRBJ1-4
CASSQEGQGPTNEKLFF
TGCGCCAGCAGCCAAGAGGGACAGGGGCCAACTAATGAAAAACTGTTTTTT
>TRBV4-2|few|-|16|TRBJ1-6
CASSQAETGRHSPLHF
TGTGCCAGCAGCCAAGCCGAGACAGGCCGGCATTCACCCCTCCACTTT
>TRBV30|-|TRBD1|16|TRBJ1-5
CAWSVYRRQGYAPQHF
TGTGCCTGGAGTGTATACCGGCGACAGGGTTACGCGCCCCAGCATTTT
>TRBV7-6|once|-|15|TRBJ2-3
CASSLLAVYTDTQYF
TGTGCCAGCAGCTTATTAGCGGTGTACACAGATACGCAGTATTTT
>TRBV4-3|few|TRBD1|15|TRBJ1-4
CASSITGTGNEKLFF
TGCGCCAGCAGCATAACCGGGACAGGGAATGAAAAACTGTTTTTT
>TRBV10-2|-|TRBD2|15|TRBJ2-3
CASSESLAGEVTQYF
TGCGCCAGCAGTGAGTCGCTAGCGGGAGAAGTTACGCAGTATTTT
>TRBV11-2|-|TRBD1|15|TRBJ1-1
CASSARQGSSTEAFF
TGTGCCAGCAGCGCCCGACAGGGATCGAGCACTGAAGCTTTCTTT
>TRBV6-5|-|-|13|TRBJ2-7
CASSYSGRYEQYF
TGTGCCAGCAGTTACTCGGGAAGATACGAGCAGTACTTC
>TRBV7-9|-|-|14|TRBJ2-7
CASSPRGGGHEQYF
TGTGCCAGCAGCCCGCGAGGGGGGGGCCACGAGCAGTACTTC
>TRBV6-5|-|-|14|TRBJ1-3
CASSYGQGGNTIYF
TGTGCCAGCAGTTACGGCCAGGGTGGAAACACCATATATTTT
>TRBV5-4|-|-|13|TRBJ2-3
CASSLQGANTQYF
TGTGCCAGCAGCTTGCAAGGGGCGAATACGCAGTATTTT
>TRBV19|-|TRBD2|16|TRBJ2-1
CASSSRTSGKWGEQFF
TGTGCCAGTAGTAGCCGGACTAGCGGGAAATGGGGTGAGCAGTTCTTC
>TRBV11-2|-|-|14|TRBJ2-2
CASSRRKNTGELFF
TGTGCCAGCAGTCGGAGAAAGAACACCGGGGAGCTGTTTTTT
>TRBV28|-|-|13|TRBJ2-5
CASSPRGIKTQYF
TGTGCCAGCAGCCCCCGGGGGATAAAGACCCAGTACTTC
>TRBV5-4|-|TRBD1|13|TRBJ1-1
CASSLDRATEAFF
TGTGCCAGCAGCCTGGACAGGGCCACTGAAGCTTTCTTT
>TRBV2|-|-|13|TRBJ1-1
CASSERARGEAFF
TGTGCCAGCAGTGAACGGGCCAGGGGAGAAGCTTTCTTT
>TRBV4-3|-|-|11|TRBJ2-1
CASSSRLVKIF
TGCGCCAGCAGCAGCAGACTAGTCAAGATCTTC
>TRBV30|-|-|15|TRBJ1-5
CAWSPTDGGRGPQHF
TGTGCCTGGAGCCCGACCGACGGCGGGCGGGGGCCCCAGCATTTT
>TRBV5-6|-|-|15|TRBJ2-1
CASSLRSGSYNEQFF
TGTGCCAGCAGCTTGAGGAGCGGTTCTTACAATGAGCAGTTCTTC
>TRBV4-2|-|-|13|TRBJ1-2
CASSEDKLSGYTF
TGTGCCAGCAGCGAAGACAAACTCAGCGGCTACACCTTC
>TRBV6-1|-|TRBD2|15|TRBJ2-1
CASGGGRGGYNEQFF
TGTGCCAGCGGGGGGGGTCGCGGGGGTTACAATGAGCAGTTCTTC
>TRBV9|once|-|12|TRBJ2-1
CASSVNRNEQFF
TGTGCCAGCAGCGTAAACCGCAATGAGCAGTTCTTC
>TRBV19|-|-|13|TRBJ2-2
CASSIGGPGELFF
TGTGCCAGTAGTATAGGGGGGCCCGGGGAGCTGTTTTTT
>TRBV7-9|-|-|15|TRBJ2-7
CASSPAETFAYEQYF
TGTGCCAGCAGCCCAGCCGAGACGTTTGCCTACGAGCAGTACTTC
>TRBV5-1|few|-|14|TRBJ1-5
CASTREPGLQPQHF
TGCGCCAGCACCAGGGAGCCAGGGCTGCAGCCCCAGCATTTT
>TRBV4-1|-|-|15|TRBJ2-5
CASSQFGGGQETQYF
TGCGCCAGCAGCCAATTCGGGGGCGGCCAAGAGACCCAGTACTTC